Each of the 17 T cell receptor beta chains below was sequenced from the same sample in a study of shared clonotypes between healthy human individuals (TCRdb year 2020). Libraries were prepared through the immunoSEQ multiplex PCR assay. What TCRdb holds here is the immuneACCESS table cut down to in-frame rearrangements. Part of the clones is not present; checked against another copy, under half of the missing clones reflect an unresolved V gene, and the others are unexplained. The sample table shows 2 million to 2.5 million clones, and less than 95% are seen once. The ten largest clonotypes hold 0.3% to 0.45% of the sample. Sequenced input: naive CD4+ T cells from PBMCs. The cell subset or site label on this specimen signifies: CD45RA+ positively selected. The receptors were gathered from a man younger than 35 in good health. Some clones in this sample may be carry-over from other donors' samples.

V usage is TRBV6-6 and J usage is TRBJ2-5; D is unresolved. V shed 2 bases and J shed 5 bases, with 15 bases lying between them. This CDR3 spans 15 amino acids. Germline CDR1 reads MNHNY; CDR2 reads SVGAGI (reference sequence). This CDR3 reads CASSYTASSPETQYF. CDR3 nucleotides: TGTGCCAGCAGTTACACGGCCAGCAGTCCGGAGACCCAGTACTTC.

This chain links TRBV25-1 with TRBJ1-6; 9 bases are a match to TRBD1. J gave up 8 bases and V 6 bases, and 5 bases lay outside the gene matches. The CDR3 covers 14 residues. In germline, CDR1 is MGHDK, CDR2 SYGVNS. This CDR3 is CASSLTGGDSPLHF. The CDR3 nucleotides are TGTGCCAGCAGCCTGACAGGGGGGGATTCACCCCTCCACTTT. Full variable domain (outside the CDR3, taken from reference TRBV25-1 and TRBJ1-6): EADIYQTPRYLVIGTGKKITLECSQTMGHDKMYWYQQDPGMELHLIHYSYGVNSTEKGDLSSESTVSRIRTEHFPLTLESARPSHTSQYLCASSLTGGDSPLHFGNGTRLTVT.

This clone came up once. The V call is TRBV5-6, the J call TRBJ2-3, with TRBD2 matching over 7 bases. V was pared by 0 bases and J by 0 bases, with 4 bases of the junction left unmatched. The CDR3 extends over 16 amino acids. CDR1 is SGHDT and CDR2 is YYEEEE in the germline V gene. In nucleotides, the CDR3 is TGTGCCAGCAGCTTGGTTGGTAGCGGGAGCACAGATACGCAGTATTTT. Translation: CASSLVGSGSTDTQYF.

The rearrangement joins TRBV7-2 to TRBJ1-1; no clear D. Per germline, CDR1 SGHTA and CDR2 FQGNSA. Between the trimmed V and J ends, which lost 1 base and 11 bases, there was a span of 11 bases. The CDR3 length is 12 residues. The CDR3 region is CASSLEARGAFF. CDR3 DNA sequence: TGTGCCAGCAGCTTAGAGGCCAGAGGGGCTTTCTTT.

The chain carries TRBV5-4 and TRBJ1-3; no firm D call. There are 13 residues in the CDR3. The germline V and J ends were trimmed by 3 bases and 4 bases, with 8 bases remaining between them. Looked up from germline, CDR1 is SGHNT and CDR2 is YYREEE (reference sequence). The CDR3 spells CASSSRSGNTIYF. For the CDR3, the DNA is TGTGCCAGCAGCTCCAGGTCGGGAAACACCATATATTTT.

The chain joins TRBV10-3 to TRBJ1-4; D is ambiguous. Germline V gene data show CDR1 as ENHRY and CDR2 as SYGVKD. CDR3 size: 17 residues. V lost 0 bases, J lost 0 bases, and 11 bases lay in between. The CDR3 loop reads CAISESPGRATNEKLFF. CDR3 sequence (DNA): TGTGCCATCAGTGAGTCTCCGGGGAGAGCAACTAATGAAAAACTGTTTTTT.

The chain's CDR3 is CASSQPGQKETQYF. The CDR3 nucleotides are TGTGCCAGCAGCCAACCGGGACAGAAAGAGACCCAGTACTTC. This chain links TRBV4-2 with TRBJ2-5, with TRBD1 matching over 7 bases. This CDR3 contains 14 residues. V was pared by 2 bases and J by 3 bases, with 3 bases of the junction left unmatched. Per germline, CDR1 LGHNA and CDR2 YNFKEQ.

The chain recombines TRBV29-1 with TRBJ2-7, with D possibly TRBD1 on 7 matching bases. Trimming cost V 5 bases and J 5 bases, with 25 bases left between them. Germline lookup yields CDR1 SQVTM and CDR2 ANQGSEA. This CDR3 spans 16 amino acids. Here the CDR3 DNA reads TGCAGCGTTCTAGGGGGGCGGGACAGTGGGTTAGACGAGCAGTACTTC. Its translation: CSVLGGRDSGLDEQYF.

DNA for the CDR3: TGTGCCAGCTCCCCGGGACTTGCGAACACTGAAGCTTTCTTT. Its translation is CASSPGLANTEAFF. The chain links TRBV18 to TRBJ1-1; D is perhaps TRBD1 (5 bases). The length of the CDR3 is 14 residues. The ends were cut back, 6 bases at V and 1 base at J, with 12 bases in the middle. CDR1 and CDR2 from the germline V gene are KGHSH and LQKENI.

CDR3 nucleotides: TGTGCCAGCAGTTTAGGGACAGGGGAGCAGTTCTTC. Translation gives CASSLGTGEQFF. The J gene is TRBJ2-1, the V gene TRBV2; 9 bases map to TRBD1. This CDR3 spans 12 amino acids. Germline values: CDR1 SNHLY, CDR2 FYNNEI. The junction had 3 bases not matched to a gene; V was cut back by 5 bases and J by 10 bases.

The V call is TRBV29-1, the J call TRBJ2-5; possible D gene TRBD2, 6 bases. This CDR3 is built from 16 residues. V lost 4 bases to trimming and J lost 0 bases, with 18 bases between them. The germline gives CDR1 SQVTM, CDR2 ANQGSEA. The CDR3 reads CSVVVLALAYQETQYF. The CDR3 bases are TGCAGCGTTGTTGTTCTCGCGCTAGCGTACCAAGAGACCCAGTACTTC.

The chain uses TRBV18 and TRBJ2-1; TRBD2 matches 8 bases. CDR1 and CDR2 (germline): KGHSH, LQKENI. V lost 3 bases, J lost 5 bases, and 12 bases stayed unmatched. The CDR3 is made up of 17 amino acids. CDR3 sequence reads: CASSPDTGRGANNEQFF. The CDR3 DNA reads TGTGCCAGCTCACCCGACACCGGGAGGGGGGCGAACAATGAGCAGTTCTTC. The variable domain in full, completed from reference TRBV18 and TRBJ2-1, reads NAGVMQNPRHLVRRRGQEARLRCSPMKGHSHVYWYRQLPEEGLKFMVYLQKENIIDESGMPKERFSAEFPKEGPSILRIQQVVRGDSAAYFCASSPDTGRGANNEQFFGPGTRLTVL.

This clone was seen more than once but under ten times. V gene TRBV7-9 combines with J gene TRBJ1-1, with a possible D match to TRBD1 (6 bases). Trimming shortened V by 4 bases and J by 1 base, and 16 bases separated the two germline ends. The CDR3 extends over 16 amino acids. Germline CDR1 and CDR2: SEHNR and FQNEAQ (reference sequence). The CDR3 nucleotides read TGTGCCAGCAGCTCGAATCCAGGGGCACAGAACACTGAAGCTTTCTTT. Residues: CASSSNPGAQNTEAFF. The entire variable domain, with the rest obtained from reference TRBV7-9 and TRBJ1-1, is as follows: DTGVSQNPRHKITKRGQNVTFRCDPISEHNRLYWYRQTLGQGPEFLTYFQNEAQLEKSRLLSDRFSAERPKGSFSTLEIQRTEQGDSAMYLCASSSNPGAQNTEAFFGQGTRLTVV.

Worth noting for this clone: This sample also contains other DNA sequences that code for the same CDR3. The rearrangement uses TRBV7-2 and TRBJ2-1; D remains unclear. The V end was cut by 5 bases, the J end by 0 bases, with 8 bases between. The CDR3 contains 14 residues. Germline CDR1 and CDR2: SGHTA and FQGNSA. The CDR3 bases are TGTGCCAGCAGCCCCGGACCCTCCTACAATGAGCAGTTCTTC. The encoded protein is CASSPGPSYNEQFF.

The chain is built from TRBV30 and TRBJ2-1; 8 nucleotides align to TRBD2. This CDR3 comprises 15 residues. The germline V gene has CDR1 GTSNPN and CDR2 SVGIG (reference sequence). J was trimmed by 0 bases and V by 8 bases; bases with no gene match: 9. CDR3 nucleotides: TGTGCCGGAACCGGGGGGACTAGCTCCTACAATGAGCAGTTCTTC. It translates to CAGTGGTSSYNEQFF.

The V gene is TRBV5-1, the J gene TRBJ2-2; D is perhaps TRBD2 (5 bases). This CDR3 contains 15 residues. The V gene's germline CDR1 is SGHRS and CDR2 YFSETQ. V was shortened by 3 bases and J by 4 bases, with 13 bases between the two germline ends. CDR3 protein: CASSSLRAGTGELFF. As DNA, the CDR3 is TGCGCCAGCAGCTCGTTGAGGGCGGGCACCGGGGAGCTGTTTTTT. The full variable domain, rest sourced from reference TRBV5-1 and TRBJ2-2, is KAGVTQTPRYLIKTRGQQVTLSCSPISGHRSVSWYQQTPGQGLQFLFEYFSETQRNKGNFPGRFSGRQFSNSRSEMNVSTLELGDSALYLCASSSLRAGTGELFFGEGSRLTVL.

This clone was seen a handful of times. V is TRBV19 and J is TRBJ1-5; a weak D match, TRBD1 (5 bases). V was trimmed by 5 bases and J by 0 bases, leaving 11 bases between them. CDR3 length: 15 residues. The germline CDR1 and CDR2 sequences are LNHDA and SQIVND (reference sequence). As DNA, the CDR3 is TGTGCCAGTAGTGTGGGACCCTATAGCAATCAGCCCCAGCATTTT. It yields the protein CASSVGPYSNQPQHF.